This T cell receptor beta chain was obtained from a study of Graves' ophthalmopathy and Graves' hyperthyroidism. Overall study results and limits: A model built from 13 signatures distinguished ophthalmopathy from stable hyperthyroidism with 87.88% sensitivity and 70% to 84% specificity. Thyroid clonotypes that were expanded above 0.001 frequency mostly also appeared in blood.

RNA transcripts were the source from which TCR beta CDR3 regions were amplified. HTBI-primed RT-PCR formed the first round, and a multiplex PCR formed the second. TCRdb re-called the multiplex PCR reads with MiXCR, one entry per CDR3 protein. The sample holds around 1,000,000 distinct CDR3 sequences, 36% seen once. Eligible hyperthyroidism cases comprised new diagnoses of under 2 months' duration in individuals aged 18 to 65. This clonotype appeared a few times. Its antigen is not identified. Germline V gene data show CDR1 as SQVTM and CDR2 as ANQGSEA. The V and J ends lost 4 bases and 6 bases respectively, with 24 bases between them. CDR3 length equals 17 residues.

V usage is TRBV29-1 and J usage is TRBJ2-2, with TRBD1 as a possible D gene (5 bases). This TCR derives from an adult man with Graves' hyperthyroidism. The material sequenced was peripheral blood or thyroid tissue (not recorded which). CDR3 protein: CSVGGFLAGRGSGELFF. The CDR3 DNA is TGCAGCGTTGGGGGTTTCTTGGCCGGAAGGGGTTCCGGGGAGCTGTTTTTT.